A single sample gave rise to the 8 T cell receptor beta chains below, sequenced in a study of shared clonotypes between healthy human individuals. Sequencing was performed with immunoSEQ multiplex PCR; in TCRdb, only in-frame clones are kept and a portion is missing. The table includes hundreds of thousands of clones, 70% to 80% detected once. Sample: PBMCs. The receptors originated from a woman in her forties in good health. Some clones in this sample may be carry-over from other donors' samples.

Details on this clone: Sequence at one end of the junction differs from germline and may be a read error. The rearrangement links TRBV20-1 to TRBJ2-5; no clear D gene. Germline loops: CDR1 DFQATT, CDR2 SNEGSKA (reference sequence). The CDR3 has 11 amino acids. CDR3 amino acids: CSASRQETRYF. The CDR3 DNA is TGCAGTGCTAGCAGGCAAGAGACCCGGTACTTC.

V gene TRBV18 combines with J gene TRBJ1-4, with D maybe TRBD1 (5 bases). CDR1 and CDR2 (germline): KGHSH, LQKENI. CDR3 size: 15 residues. V lost 2 bases and J lost 6, with 13 bases in between. The CDR3 nucleotides are TGTGCCAGCTCACCAAATGACAGACAGTATGAAAAACTGTTTTTT. This encodes CASSPNDRQYEKLFF.

The rearrangement links TRBV7-9 to TRBJ2-4, with 7 bases fitting TRBD2. With V trimmed by 5 bases and J by 5 bases, 12 bases remained unmatched. Germline CDR1 reads SEHNR; CDR2 reads FQNEAQ (reference sequence). The CDR3 runs 16 residues. CDR3 DNA sequence: TGTGCCAGCAGCCAGTGGGTAGCGGGCCTCCAAAACATTCAGTACTTC. It encodes CASSQWVAGLQNIQYF.

Comment on this clone: One base separates it from a far larger clone, so it is likely a read error. The rearrangement links TRBV7-6 to TRBJ1-1, with D uncertain. Germline values: CDR1 SGHVS, CDR2 FNYEAQ. V lost 5 bases to trimming and J lost 3 bases, with 10 bases between them. The CDR3 totals 13 residues. CDR3 region: CASSGYRDTEAFF. CDR3 DNA: TGTGCCAGCAGCGGTTACAGAGACACTGAAGCTTTCTTT.

The chain uses TRBV5-1 and TRBJ1-4; the D is unclear. The V and J ends lost 4 bases and 0 bases respectively, with 7 bases between them. Germline loops: CDR1 SGHRS, CDR2 YFSETQ. There are 14 residues in the CDR3. The CDR3 DNA reads as TGCGCCAGCAGCCAAGCTGCAACTAATGAAAAACTGTTTTTT. Amino acids: CASSQAATNEKLFF.

The chain couples TRBV6-5 to TRBJ2-1, with D perhaps matching TRBD2 (6 bases). The CDR3 is made up of 14 amino acids. The V gene lost 2 bases and the J gene lost 6 bases, with 11 bases spanning the gap. CDR1 MNHEY and CDR2 SVGAGI come from the germline V gene. The CDR3 sequence is CASSYRGRRNEQFF. The CDR3 nucleotides are TGTGCCAGCAGTTACCGGGGGAGACGCAATGAGCAGTTCTTC.

The V gene is TRBV19, the J gene TRBJ2-7; D gene ambiguous. Germline CDR1 LNHDA, CDR2 SQIVND (reference sequence). The V end was cut by 4 bases, the J end by 2 bases, with 15 bases between. CDR3 size: 15 residues. The CDR3, as DNA: TGTGCCAGTAGTAGGCCCGGCCCTACCACCTACGAGCAGTACTTC. It translates to CASSRPGPTTYEQYF.

The gene calls are TRBV28 and TRBJ1-2; 7 nucleotides match TRBD1. The CDR3 is 14 residues long. J lost 6 bases, V lost 2 bases, and 6 bases had no gene match. Germline V gene data show CDR1 as MDHEN and CDR2 as SYDVKM. CDR3 bases: TGTGCCAGCAGTTTACATCAGGGGGACCATGGCTACACCTTC. This gives the protein CASSLHQGDHGYTF.